A selection of T cell receptor beta chains follows, all from one sample in a study of STAT5B mutations in CD4+ large granular lymphocyte leukemia. Sequencing used immunoSEQ multiplex PCR; TCRdb keeps in-frame clones, though not all of them. Of about 38,000 clones in the sample, over 75% are singletons; the top ten hold 1% to 1.5%. The sample was CD4+ T cells from blood buffy coats. These receptors all come from a human donor in good health. The CDR3 runs from the conserved cysteine through the conserved F or W. The order of the fields is V gene, J gene, clone size, D gene, CDR3 protein, CDR3 DNA. The D gene is left open where the match is weak. Size values are once, few and many counts, or a class for expanded clones, and some rows have none.

>TRBV6-4|TRBJ2-2|-|-
CASSDSWSTGELFF
TGTGCCAGCAGTGACTCGTGGAGCACCGGGGAGCTGTTTTTT
>TRBV5-1|TRBJ1-1|-|TRBD1
CASSRTGADVSAFF
TGCGCCAGCAGCCGTACAGGGGCCGACGTCTCAGCTTTCTTT
>TRBV5-1|TRBJ1-6|-|-
CASSLDSPFNSPLHF
TGCGCCAGCAGCTTGGACAGCCCTTTTAATTCACCCCTCCACTTT
>TRBV27|TRBJ2-7|-|-
CASTDRGSYEQYF
TGTGCCAGCACGGATAGGGGCTCCTACGAGCAGTACTTC
>TRBV9|TRBJ1-1|-|TRBD1
CASSVVGQGDTEAFF
TGTGCCAGCAGCGTAGTGGGACAGGGAGACACTGAAGCTTTCTTT
>TRBV28|TRBJ2-5|-|TRBD2
CASTSLAGLETQYF
TGTGCCAGCACCTCACTAGCGGGGCTAGAGACCCAGTACTTC
>TRBV19|TRBJ1-2|-|TRBD1
CASINRGENYGYTF
TGTGCCAGTATTAACAGGGGAGAGAACTATGGCTACACCTTC
>TRBV4-1|TRBJ2-1|-|-
CASSQDNLGRRQFF
TGCGCCAGCAGCCAAGATAACTTAGGGAGAAGGCAGTTCTTC
>TRBV5-4|TRBJ2-7|-|-
CASSPGGARSRGPYYEQYF
TGTGCCAGCAGCCCCGGAGGGGCCCGATCCCGAGGTCCCTACTACGAGCAGTACTTC
>TRBV5-1|TRBJ2-2|-|-
CASSPGLDSEITGELFF
TGCGCCAGCAGCCCAGGCCTGGACAGCGAAATTACCGGGGAGCTGTTTTTT
>TRBV28|TRBJ2-1|-|-
CASKLGGVHEQFF
TGTGCCAGCAAACTGGGTGGGGTCCATGAGCAGTTCTTC
>TRBV27|TRBJ2-3|-|TRBD2
CASSLSGLAGGSTDTQYF
TGTGCCAGCAGTTTATCGGGACTAGCGGGGGGATCCACAGATACGCAGTATTTT
>TRBV18|TRBJ2-7|-|-
CASSPRGAEDEQYF
TGTGCCAGCTCACCCCGCGGGGCAGAGGACGAGCAGTACTTC
>TRBV30|TRBJ2-2|-|-
CAWSVLNTGELFF
TGTGCCTGGAGTGTACTAAACACCGGGGAGCTGTTTTTT
>TRBV5-1|TRBJ2-7|few|-
CASSLVSGGDYEQYF
TGCGCCAGCAGCTTGGTTAGTGGGGGCGATTACGAGCAGTACTTC
>TRBV7-3|TRBJ2-3|-|TRBD2
CASSLTSGGARDTQYF
TGTGCCAGCAGCTTGACTAGCGGGGGGGCTAGGGATACGCAGTATTTT
>TRBV15|TRBJ2-1|-|-
CATSRGITGRGEQFF
TGTGCCACCAGCAGAGGGATAACAGGGCGGGGTGAGCAGTTCTTC
>TRBV4-2|TRBJ2-2|-|-
CASSQEPAANTGELFF
TGTGCCAGCAGCCAAGAACCTGCTGCGAACACCGGGGAGCTGTTTTTT
>TRBV11-2|TRBJ1-1|few|-
CASSLSENTEAFF
TGTGCCAGCAGCTTAAGCGAGAACACTGAAGCTTTCTTT
>TRBV30|TRBJ2-6|-|-
CAWSWGLASGANVLTF
TGTGCCTGGAGCTGGGGGCTAGCCTCTGGGGCCAACGTCCTGACTTTC
>TRBV28|TRBJ1-1|-|TRBD1
CASSTRGQWSAFF
TGTGCCAGCAGCACAAGGGGGCAATGGTCGGCTTTCTTT
>TRBV6-4|TRBJ1-3|once|TRBD1
CASSGTGQVGNTIYF
TGTGCCAGCAGTGGCACAGGACAGGTTGGAAACACCATATATTTT
>TRBV6-4|TRBJ2-7|-|TRBD2
CASSDSALAGNPLHEQYF
TGTGCCAGCAGTGACTCGGCCCTAGCGGGAAACCCTCTACACGAGCAGTACTTC
>TRBV6-1|TRBJ2-2|once|-
CASTDKNTGELFF
TGTGCCAGCACGGACAAGAACACCGGGGAGCTGTTTTTT
>TRBV9|TRBJ1-3|-|-
CASSVGPGANGNTIYF
TGTGCCAGCAGCGTAGGCCCGGGGGCGAACGGAAACACCATATATTTT
>TRBV9|TRBJ1-2|-|-
CASSAGPTDGYTF
TGTGCCAGCAGCGCCGGACCTACCGATGGCTACACCTTC
>TRBV6-1|TRBJ1-3|-|TRBD1
CASSADRVPRNTIYF
TGTGCCAGCAGTGCCGACAGGGTGCCAAGGAACACCATATATTTT
>TRBV7-9|TRBJ1-1|once|TRBD1
CASSPRPRQGAWVTEAFF
TGTGCCAGCAGCCCACGACCCCGACAGGGGGCTTGGGTCACTGAAGCTTTCTTT
>TRBV29-1|TRBJ2-2|-|TRBD1
CSAGTGITGELFF
TGCAGCGCCGGGACAGGGATCACCGGGGAGCTGTTTTTT